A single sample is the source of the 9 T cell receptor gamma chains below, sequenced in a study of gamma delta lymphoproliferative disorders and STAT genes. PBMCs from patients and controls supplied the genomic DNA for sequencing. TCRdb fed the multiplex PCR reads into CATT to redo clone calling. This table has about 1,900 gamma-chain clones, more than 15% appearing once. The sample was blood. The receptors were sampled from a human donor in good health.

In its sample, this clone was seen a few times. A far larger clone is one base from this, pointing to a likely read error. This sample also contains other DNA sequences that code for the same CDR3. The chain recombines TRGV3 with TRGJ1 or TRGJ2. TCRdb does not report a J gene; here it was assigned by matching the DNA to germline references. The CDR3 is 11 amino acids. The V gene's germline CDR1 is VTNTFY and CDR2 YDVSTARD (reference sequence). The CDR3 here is CATWDRWRKLF. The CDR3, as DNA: TGTGCTACCTGGGACAGGTGGAGGAAACTCTTT.

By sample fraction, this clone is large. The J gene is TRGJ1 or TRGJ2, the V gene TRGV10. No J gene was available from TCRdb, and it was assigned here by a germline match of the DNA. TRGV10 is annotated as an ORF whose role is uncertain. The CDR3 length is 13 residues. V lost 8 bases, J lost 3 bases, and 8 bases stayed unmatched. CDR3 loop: CAAWEKTYYKKLF. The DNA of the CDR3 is TGTGCTGCGTGGGAAAAAACTTATTATAAGAAACTCTTT.

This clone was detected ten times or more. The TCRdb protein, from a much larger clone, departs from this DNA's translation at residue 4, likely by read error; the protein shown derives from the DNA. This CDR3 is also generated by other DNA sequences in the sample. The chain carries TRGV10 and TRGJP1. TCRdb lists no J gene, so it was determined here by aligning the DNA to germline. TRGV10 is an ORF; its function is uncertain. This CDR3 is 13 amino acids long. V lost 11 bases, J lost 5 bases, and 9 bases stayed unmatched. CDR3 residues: CAARGVTGWFKIF. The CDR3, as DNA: TGTGCTGCGAGGGGCGTAACTGGTTGGTTCAAGATATTT.

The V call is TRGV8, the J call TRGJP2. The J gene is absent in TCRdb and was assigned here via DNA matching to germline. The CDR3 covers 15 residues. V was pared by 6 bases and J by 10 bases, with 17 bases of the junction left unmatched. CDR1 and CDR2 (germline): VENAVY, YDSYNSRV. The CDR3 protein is CATWIRTKWFWIKTF. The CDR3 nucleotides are TGTGCCACCTGGATAAGAACCAAATGGTTTTGGATCAAGACGTTT.

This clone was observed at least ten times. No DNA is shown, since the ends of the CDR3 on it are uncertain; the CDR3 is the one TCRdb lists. The CDR3 sequence is CTTVPAGLGNYYKKLF. The V gene is listed as TRGV11; no J gene was called. TRGV11 is an open reading frame, and its role is uncertain. The CDR3 is made up of 16 amino acids, end residues included.

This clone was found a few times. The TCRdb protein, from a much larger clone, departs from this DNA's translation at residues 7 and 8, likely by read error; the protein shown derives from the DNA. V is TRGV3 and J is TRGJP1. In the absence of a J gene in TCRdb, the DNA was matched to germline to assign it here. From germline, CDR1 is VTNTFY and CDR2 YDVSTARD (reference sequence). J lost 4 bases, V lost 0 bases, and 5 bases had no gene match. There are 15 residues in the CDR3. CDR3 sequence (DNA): TGTGCCACCTGGGACAGGCTGGTCACTGGTTGGTTCAAGATATTT. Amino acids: CATWDRLVTGWFKIF.

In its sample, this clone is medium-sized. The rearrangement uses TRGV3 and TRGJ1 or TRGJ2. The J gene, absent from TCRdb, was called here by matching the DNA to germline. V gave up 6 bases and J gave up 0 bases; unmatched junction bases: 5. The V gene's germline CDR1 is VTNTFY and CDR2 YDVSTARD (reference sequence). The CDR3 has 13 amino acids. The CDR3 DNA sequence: TGTGCCACCTGGACAGCGAATTATTATAAGAAACTCTTT. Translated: CATWTANYYKKLF.

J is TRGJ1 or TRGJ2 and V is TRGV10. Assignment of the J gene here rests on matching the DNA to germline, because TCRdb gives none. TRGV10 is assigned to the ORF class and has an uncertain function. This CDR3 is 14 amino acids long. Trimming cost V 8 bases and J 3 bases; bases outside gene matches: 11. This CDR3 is CAAWAPPRYYKKLF. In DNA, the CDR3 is TGTGCTGCGTGGGCCCCGCCGCGTTATTATAAGAAACTCTTT.

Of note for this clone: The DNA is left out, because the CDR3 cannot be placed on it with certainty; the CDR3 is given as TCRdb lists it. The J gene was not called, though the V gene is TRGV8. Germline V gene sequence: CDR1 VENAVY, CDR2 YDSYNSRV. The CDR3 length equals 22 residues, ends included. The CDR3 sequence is CATWDICHTKIIRNSLAVEQHF.